One sample yielded the 24 T cell receptor beta chains listed below, sequenced in a study of shared clonotypes between healthy human individuals. TCRdb's copy holds only in-frame clones and misses some; the assay was immunoSEQ multiplex PCR. The sample carries around 1.9 million clones, approximately 94% recorded once. CD8 cells classed as naive were CD45RO-negative and positively selected for CCR7, excluding terminally differentiated effector memory CD45RA+ cells. Sequenced sample: naive CD8+ T cells from PBMCs. Source of these receptors: a young man in good health. Some clones in this sample may be carry-over from other donors' samples.

The chain's CDR3 is CASSRRGRGTEAFF. The CDR3 bases are TGTGCCAGCAGCAGAAGGGGGCGTGGCACTGAAGCTTTCTTT. J is TRBJ1-1 and V is TRBV5-4; 7 positions agree with TRBD1. This CDR3 is 14 amino acids long. Trimming cost V 4 bases and J 4 bases; bases outside gene matches: 7. Germline values: CDR1 SGHNT, CDR2 YYREEE (reference sequence).

To note about this clone: Distinct nucleotide sequences in the sample also encode this CDR3. The V gene is TRBV28, the J gene TRBJ2-1, with 10 nucleotides matching TRBD2. With V trimmed by 3 bases and J by 9 bases, 8 bases remained unmatched. The CDR3 consists of 15 residues. The germline V gene has CDR1 MDHEN and CDR2 SYDVKM. The CDR3 sequence: CASSFRLAGVSEQFF. CDR3 bases: TGTGCCAGCAGTTTTCGGCTAGCGGGAGTCAGTGAGCAGTTCTTC.

The chain is built from TRBV4-3 and TRBJ2-6, with 7 bases identical to TRBD1. The CDR3 is 22 residues long. Germline CDR1 and CDR2: LGHNA and YSLEER. Trimming cost V 1 base and J 2 bases; bases outside gene matches: 20. CDR3 in DNA: TGCGCCAGCAGCCAAGTTTGGGACAGCGCTGCCGGAACCCTAGCTGGGGCCAACGTCCTGACTTTC. This translates into CASSQVWDSAAGTLAGANVLTF.

The genes are TRBV28 and TRBJ2-7; D gene unclear. V gave up 3 bases and J gave up 0 bases, with 9 bases separating them. In germline, CDR1 is MDHEN, CDR2 SYDVKM. This CDR3 is 14 amino acids long. CDR3 region: CASSLFPGSYEQYF. CDR3 nucleotides: TGTGCCAGCAGTTTGTTCCCGGGCTCCTACGAGCAGTACTTC.

The J gene is TRBJ2-5, the V gene TRBV5-5; D is possibly TRBD1 (6 bases). V lost 0 bases to trimming and J lost 3 bases, with 15 bases between them. The CDR3 covers 16 residues. Germline values: CDR1 SGHKS, CDR2 YYEKEE (reference sequence). In DNA form, the CDR3 reads TGTGCCAGCAGCTTGGTTCAGGGGAAGGTGAAAGAGACCCAGTACTTC. It translates to CASSLVQGKVKETQYF. Using reference TRBV5-5 and TRBJ2-5 for the parts outside the CDR3, the full variable domain is DAGVTQSPTHLIKTRGQQVTLRCSPISGHKSVSWYQQVLGQGPQFIFQYYEKEERGRGNFPDRFSARQFPNYSSELNVNALLLGDSALYLCASSLVQGKVKETQYFGPGTRLLVL.

The gene calls are TRBV4-1 and TRBJ2-1, with D tentatively TRBD2 (5 bases). The germline V gene has CDR1 MGHRA and CDR2 YSYEKL. The CDR3 contains 15 residues. V was shortened by 0 bases and J by 7 bases, with 13 bases between the two germline ends. Here the CDR3 DNA reads TGCGCCAGCAGCCAAGACTGGACTCTACATAATGAGCAGTTCTTC. It specifies CASSQDWTLHNEQFF.

V gene TRBV10-3 combines with J gene TRBJ1-5, with D perhaps TRBD1 (5 bases). Germline-derived CDR1 and CDR2 are ENHRY and SYGVKD. The length of the CDR3 is 15 residues. The V gene lost 0 bases and the J gene lost 7 bases, with 13 bases spanning the gap. The CDR3 is CAISESVRGAQPQHF. CDR3 in DNA: TGTGCCATCAGTGAGTCGGTCCGGGGCGCGCAGCCCCAGCATTTT.

The rearrangement links TRBV9 to TRBJ1-4, with TRBD1 matching over 11 bases. CDR1 and CDR2 from the germline V gene are SGDLS and YYNGEE. This CDR3 region has 15 residues. V trimming: 3 bases; J trimming: 7 bases; junction bases outside the gene matches: 5. Here the CDR3 DNA reads TGTGCCAGCAGCGAAGGACAGGGGGCAGGTGAAAAACTGTTTTTT. Its protein product is CASSEGQGAGEKLFF.

The chain employs TRBV19 and TRBJ1-1; 9 nucleotides align to TRBD1. The germline V gene encodes CDR1 LNHDA and CDR2 SQIVND (reference sequence). The CDR3 totals 13 residues. V shed 8 bases, J shed 6 bases, and the junction held 7 bases outside the gene matches. The CDR3 reads CASVGTGYPEAFF. CDR3 nucleotide sequence: TGTGCCAGTGTAGGGACAGGGTATCCTGAAGCTTTCTTT.

This chain connects TRBV6-6 to TRBJ2-1; the D gene is possibly TRBD1 (5 bases). This CDR3 contains 10 residues. Germline V gives CDR1 MNHNY, CDR2 SVGAGI (reference sequence). V lost 8 bases to trimming and J lost 16 bases, with 15 bases between them. In DNA form, the CDR3 reads TGTGCCAGCGGGGCTGGTTGGGAATTCTTC. Amino acids: CASGAGWEFF.

The chain recombines TRBV27 with TRBJ1-1, with D unresolved. CDR3 length: 15 residues. With 0 bases removed from V and 0 bases from J, the gap between germline ends came to 8 bases. Germline CDR1 MNHEY, CDR2 SMNVEV (reference sequence). The chain's CDR3 is CASSLSIQMNTEAFF. The CDR3 DNA reads TGTGCCAGCAGTTTATCCATACAAATGAACACTGAAGCTTTCTTT.

The chain couples TRBV29-1 to TRBJ1-2, with D hard to call. V was trimmed by 4 bases and J by 0 bases, leaving 12 bases between them. This CDR3 spans 14 amino acids. CDR1 SQVTM and CDR2 ANQGSEA come from the germline V gene. CDR3 coding DNA: TGCAGCGTTGGTCCTTGGACGACTAACTATGGCTACACCTTC. This gives the protein CSVGPWTTNYGYTF. Looking up the rest from reference TRBV29-1 and TRBJ1-2 gives the full variable domain: SAVISQKPSRDICQRGTSLTIQCQVDSQVTMMFWYRQQPGQSLTLIATANQGSEATYESGFVIDKFPISRPNLTFSTLTVSNMSPEDSSIYLCSVGPWTTNYGYTFGSGTRLTVV.

In this sample, this clone turned up once. The rearrangement uses TRBV6-5 and TRBJ2-1; D is undetermined. V lost 6 bases to trimming and J lost 10 bases, with 10 bases between them. The CDR3 sequence is 11 residues long. Germline CDR1 is MNHEY and CDR2 is SVGAGI. The CDR3 sequence is CASSLGPEQFF. The CDR3 region has the DNA TGTGCCAGCAGCCTTGGCCCCGAGCAGTTCTTC.

The table lists this clone with a count of one. The chain is built from TRBV5-1 and TRBJ1-2, with D unresolved. Germline V CDR1 and CDR2: SGHRS, YFSETQ. The CDR3 is 15 residues long. Trimming pared 2 bases from V and 1 base from J, leaving 12 bases between. The CDR3 is CASSFSFAVNYGYTF. The CDR3 region has the DNA TGCGCCAGCAGCTTTTCGTTCGCAGTTAACTATGGCTACACCTTC.

The rearrangement links TRBV5-1 to TRBJ1-3, with D possibly TRBD1 on 5 matching bases. V gave up 0 bases and J gave up 0 bases, with 19 bases separating them. Germline values: CDR1 SGHRS, CDR2 YFSETQ. The CDR3 spans 19 residues. CDR3 in DNA: TGCGCCAGCAGCTTGGCGCAGGGAACAATCTTCGGCTCTGGAAACACCATATATTTT. It specifies CASSLAQGTIFGSGNTIYF.

The genes are TRBV28 and TRBJ2-7; no clear D. This CDR3 spans 13 amino acids. V was trimmed by 4 bases and J by 3 bases, leaving 10 bases between them. Looked up from germline, CDR1 is MDHEN and CDR2 is SYDVKM. The CDR3: CASSYGAVYEQYF. The CDR3, as DNA: TGTGCCAGCAGTTATGGCGCGGTCTACGAGCAGTACTTC.

The chain is built from TRBV27 and TRBJ2-7; no clear D. Trimming left V 4 bases short and J 9 bases short, with 22 bases between. Germline lookup yields CDR1 MNHEY and CDR2 SMNVEV (reference sequence). This CDR3 spans 15 amino acids. CDR3 in amino acids: CASSSGPAITNGQYF. CDR3 nucleotide sequence: TGTGCCAGCAGTTCCGGGCCTGCTATTACCAACGGGCAGTACTTC.

The rearrangement uses TRBV7-8 and TRBJ2-3; D may be TRBD2 (5 bases). Trimming left V 1 base short and J 6 bases short, with 14 bases between. The CDR3 has 15 residues. Germline V gives CDR1 SGHVS, CDR2 FQNEAQ. The CDR3 DNA follows: TGTGCCAGCAGCTTAGATTCGGGAAGGGTGGATACGCAGTATTTT. It specifies CASSLDSGRVDTQYF.

The chain is built from TRBV4-1 and TRBJ2-3; D ambiguous. The V gene lost 0 bases and the J gene lost 11 bases, with 15 bases spanning the gap. CDR1 MGHRA and CDR2 YSYEKL come from the germline V gene. CDR3 length equals 14 residues. The CDR3 region is CASSQDLIELEQYF. The DNA of the CDR3 is TGCGCCAGCAGCCAAGATTTAATCGAGCTCGAGCAGTATTTT.

The V gene is TRBV6-5, the J gene TRBJ2-7, with TRBD2 matching over 8 bases. Losses at the gene ends were 3 bases for V and 5 bases for J; bases not matched to a gene: 9. Germline values: CDR1 MNHEY, CDR2 SVGAGI. This CDR3 has 15 amino acids. In DNA form, the CDR3 reads TGTGCCAGCAGTTATTACCCGGGAGGGCAGAACGAGCAGTACTTC. It is translated as CASSYYPGGQNEQYF.

This chain uses TRBV18 with TRBJ1-2, with TRBD1 as a possible D gene (6 bases). V lost 2 bases and J 3 bases, leaving 22 bases between the germline ends. Per germline, CDR1 KGHSH and CDR2 LQKENI. The CDR3 is made up of 18 amino acids. The CDR3 spells CASSPYRTESVWDYGYTF. The CDR3, as DNA: TGTGCCAGCTCACCATATCGGACAGAGAGTGTGTGGGACTATGGCTACACCTTC.

This clone was found once. The CDR3 DNA reads TGTGCCAGCAGCTTAGTAATATCAAACTATGGCTACACCTTC. It encodes CASSLVISNYGYTF. The chain carries TRBV5-4 and TRBJ1-2, with D unclear. Per germline, CDR1 SGHNT and CDR2 YYREEE (reference sequence). V lost 2 bases and J 2 bases, leaving 10 bases between the germline ends. The CDR3 sequence is 14 residues long. The full variable domain, with the rest looked up from reference TRBV5-4 and TRBJ1-2, is ETGVTQSPTHLIKTRGQQVTLRCSSQSGHNTVSWYQQALGQGPQFIFQYYREEENGRGNFPPRFSGLQFPNYSSELNVNALELDDSALYLCASSLVISNYGYTFGSGTRLTVV.

This rearrangement joins TRBV2 to TRBJ2-7; perhaps D is TRBD1 or TRBD2 (5 bases each). The germline V gene has CDR1 SNHLY and CDR2 FYNNEI. The CDR3 extends over 14 amino acids. The V end lost 5 bases, the J end lost 2 bases, and 13 bases lay between the germline ends. For the CDR3, the DNA is TGTGCCAGCAGTCCTCCGGGACGGACCTACGAGCAGTACTTC. Protein product: CASSPPGRTYEQYF.

The V gene is TRBV7-6, the J gene TRBJ2-7; D may be TRBD1 (6 bases). V lost 5 bases to trimming and J lost 6 bases, with 20 bases between them. CDR3 length: 15 residues. Germline-derived CDR1 and CDR2 are SGHVS and FNYEAQ. Written as DNA, the CDR3 is TGTGCCAGCAGCGCCCGGGACACCGGCGCGTCCGAGCAGTACTTC. Residues: CASSARDTGASEQYF.